One sample yielded the 5 T cell receptor beta chains listed below, sequenced in a study of high-grade serous ovarian cancer treatment subgroups. Assay used: immunoSEQ multiplex PCR; TCRdb lists only in-frame clones, some missing. The data hold under 30,000 clones, with around 80% observed a single time. Tumor samples were taken before definitive surgery or chemotherapy. The sample comprised tumor tissue. These receptors all stem from a human donor with high-grade serous ovarian cancer.

The chain is built from TRBV30 and TRBJ1-6; TRBD1 might be the D (5 bases). Germline-derived CDR1 and CDR2 are GTSNPN and SVGIG (reference sequence). Trimming shortened V by 2 bases and J by 8 bases, and 10 bases separated the two germline ends. This CDR3 has 13 residues. This chain's CDR3 is CAWSSGRDSPLHF. In DNA, the CDR3 is TGTGCCTGGAGTTCAGGGCGAGATTCACCCCTCCACTTT.

The V gene is TRBV9, the J gene TRBJ2-7; D is possibly TRBD1 (6 bases). The CDR3 is 14 amino acids. Germline values: CDR1 SGDLS, CDR2 YYNGEE. V was pared by 0 bases and J by 7 bases, with 14 bases between. The CDR3 reads CASSVGGQPFEQYF. DNA of the CDR3: TGTGCCAGCAGCGTAGGGGGGCAACCTTTTGAGCAGTACTTC. Looking up the rest from reference TRBV9 and TRBJ2-7 gives the full variable domain: DSGVTQTPKHLITATGQRVTLRCSPRSGDLSVYWYQQSLDQGLQFLIQYYNGEERAKGNILERFSAQQFPDLHSELNLSSLELGDSALYFCASSVGGQPFEQYFGPGTRLTVT.

The V gene is TRBV5-1, the J gene TRBJ1-3, with D perhaps TRBD1 (5 bases). CDR3 size: 16 residues. CDR1 and CDR2 from the germline V gene are SGHRS and YFSETQ. Trimming cost V 0 bases and J 0 bases, with 10 bases left between them. CDR3 sequence (DNA): TGCGCCAGCAGCTTGGCAGGGTTTGACTCTGGAAACACCATATATTTT. Amino acid sequence: CASSLAGFDSGNTIYF. Filled out from reference TRBV5-1 and TRBJ1-3, the complete variable domain reads KAGVTQTPRYLIKTRGQQVTLSCSPISGHRSVSWYQQTPGQGLQFLFEYFSETQRNKGNFPGRFSGRQFSNSRSEMNVSTLELGDSALYLCASSLAGFDSGNTIYFGEGSWLTVV.

This chain connects TRBV5-1 to TRBJ2-2; D not resolved. The CDR3 has 14 residues. Trimming removed 4 bases at V and 2 bases at J, with 9 bases between. Germline V gene lookup returns CDR1 SGHRS and CDR2 YFSETQ. The CDR3 region is CASSIRPNTGELFF. In DNA form, the CDR3 reads TGCGCCAGCAGCATTCGCCCAAACACCGGGGAGCTGTTTTTT.

This chain links TRBV7-2 with TRBJ1-2, with a possible D match to TRBD1 (5 bases). In germline, CDR1 is SGHTA, CDR2 FQGNSA. Trimming cost V 5 bases and J 10 bases, with 17 bases left between them. The CDR3 totals 13 residues. The CDR3 DNA follows: TGTGCCAGCAGCCCACAGGCATATATGGACTACACCTTC. It translates to CASSPQAYMDYTF. The complete variable domain, with remaining parts taken from reference TRBV7-2 and TRBJ1-2, reads GAGVSQSPSNKVTEKGKDVELRCDPISGHTALYWYRQSLGQGLEFLIYFQGNSAPDKSGLPSDRFSAERTGGSVSTLTIQRTQQEDSAVYLCASSPQAYMDYTFGSGTRLTVV.